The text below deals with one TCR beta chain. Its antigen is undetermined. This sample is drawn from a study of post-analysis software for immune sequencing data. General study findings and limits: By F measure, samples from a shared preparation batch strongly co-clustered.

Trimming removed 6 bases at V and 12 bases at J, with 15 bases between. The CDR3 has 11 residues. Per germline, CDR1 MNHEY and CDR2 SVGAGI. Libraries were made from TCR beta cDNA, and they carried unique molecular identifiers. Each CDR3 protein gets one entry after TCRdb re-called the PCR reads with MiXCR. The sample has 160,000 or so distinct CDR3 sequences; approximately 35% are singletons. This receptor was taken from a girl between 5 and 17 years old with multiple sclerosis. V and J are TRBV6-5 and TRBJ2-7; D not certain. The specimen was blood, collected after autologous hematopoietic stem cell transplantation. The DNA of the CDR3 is TGTGCCAGCAGCCACGTGGGCGTTATGTACTTC. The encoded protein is CASSHVGVMYF.